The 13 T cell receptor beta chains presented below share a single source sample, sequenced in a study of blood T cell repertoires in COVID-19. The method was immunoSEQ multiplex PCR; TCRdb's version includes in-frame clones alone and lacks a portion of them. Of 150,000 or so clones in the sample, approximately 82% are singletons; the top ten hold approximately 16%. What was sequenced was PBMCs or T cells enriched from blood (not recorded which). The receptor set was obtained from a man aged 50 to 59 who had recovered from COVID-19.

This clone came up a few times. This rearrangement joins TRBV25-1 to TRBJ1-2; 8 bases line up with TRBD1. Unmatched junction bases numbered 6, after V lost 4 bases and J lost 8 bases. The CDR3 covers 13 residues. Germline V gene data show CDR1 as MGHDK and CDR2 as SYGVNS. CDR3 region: CASSAGQARGYTF. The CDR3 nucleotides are TGTGCCAGCAGTGCGGGACAGGCCCGGGGCTACACCTTC.

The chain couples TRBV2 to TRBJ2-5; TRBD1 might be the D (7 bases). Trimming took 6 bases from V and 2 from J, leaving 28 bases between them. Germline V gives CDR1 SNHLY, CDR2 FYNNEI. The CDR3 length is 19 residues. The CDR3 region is CASRRGYETGHNRQETQYF. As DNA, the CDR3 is TGTGCCAGCAGGCGGGGATATGAGACAGGGCATAACCGTCAAGAGACCCAGTACTTC. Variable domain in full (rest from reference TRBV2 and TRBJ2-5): EPEVTQTPSHQVTQMGQEVILRCVPISNHLYFYWYRQILGQKVEFLVSFYNNEISEKSEIFDDQFSVERPDGSNFTLKIRSTKLEDSAMYFCASRRGYETGHNRQETQYFGPGTRLLVL.

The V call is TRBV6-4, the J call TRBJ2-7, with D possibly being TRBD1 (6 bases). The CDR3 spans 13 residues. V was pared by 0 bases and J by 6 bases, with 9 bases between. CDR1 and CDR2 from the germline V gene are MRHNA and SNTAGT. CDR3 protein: CASSDSPQGEQYF. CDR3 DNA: TGTGCCAGCAGTGACTCGCCACAGGGCGAGCAGTACTTC.

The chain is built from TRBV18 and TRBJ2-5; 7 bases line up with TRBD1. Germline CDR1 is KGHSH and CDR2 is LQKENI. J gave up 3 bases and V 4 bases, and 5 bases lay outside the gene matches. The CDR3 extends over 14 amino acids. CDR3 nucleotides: TGTGCCAGCTCACACGGGACAGATAAAGAGACCCAGTACTTC. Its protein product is CASSHGTDKETQYF.

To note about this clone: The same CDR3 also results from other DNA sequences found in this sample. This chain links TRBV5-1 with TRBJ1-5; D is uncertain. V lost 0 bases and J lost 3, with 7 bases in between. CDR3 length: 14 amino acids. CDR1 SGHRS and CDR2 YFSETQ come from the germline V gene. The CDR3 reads CASSLDSSNQPQHF. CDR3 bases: TGCGCCAGCAGCTTGGACAGTTCCAATCAGCCCCAGCATTTT.

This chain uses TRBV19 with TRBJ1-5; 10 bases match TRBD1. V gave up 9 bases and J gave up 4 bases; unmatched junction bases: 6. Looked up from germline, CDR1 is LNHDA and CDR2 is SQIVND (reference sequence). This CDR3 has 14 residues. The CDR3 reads CASSRTGGNQPQHF. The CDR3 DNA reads TGTGCCAGCTCCCGGACAGGGGGTAATCAGCCCCAGCATTTT.

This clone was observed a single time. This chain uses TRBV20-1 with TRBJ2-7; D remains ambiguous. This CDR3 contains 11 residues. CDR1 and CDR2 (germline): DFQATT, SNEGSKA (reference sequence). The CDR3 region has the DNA TGCAGCGCGATCCACTTGTACGAGCAGTACTTC. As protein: CSAIHLYEQYF.

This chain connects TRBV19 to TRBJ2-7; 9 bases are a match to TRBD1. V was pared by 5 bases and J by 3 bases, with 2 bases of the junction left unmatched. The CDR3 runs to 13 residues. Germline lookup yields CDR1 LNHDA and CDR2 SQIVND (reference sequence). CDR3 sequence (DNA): TGTGCCAGTAGTGTGACAGGGGGCTACGAGCAGTACTTC. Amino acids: CASSVTGGYEQYF.

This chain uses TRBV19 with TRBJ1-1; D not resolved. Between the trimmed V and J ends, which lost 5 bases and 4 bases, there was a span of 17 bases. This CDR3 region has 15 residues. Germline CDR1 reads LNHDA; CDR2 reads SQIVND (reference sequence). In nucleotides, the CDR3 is TGTGCCAGTAGTTTAAGAACAGCACTGGGCACTGAAGCTTTCTTT. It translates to CASSLRTALGTEAFF. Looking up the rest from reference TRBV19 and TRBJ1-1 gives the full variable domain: DGGITQSPKYLFRKEGQNVTLSCEQNLNHDAMYWYRQDPGQGLRLIYYSQIVNDFQKGDIAEGYSVSREKKESFPLTVTSAQKNPTAFYLCASSLRTALGTEAFFGQGTRLTVV.

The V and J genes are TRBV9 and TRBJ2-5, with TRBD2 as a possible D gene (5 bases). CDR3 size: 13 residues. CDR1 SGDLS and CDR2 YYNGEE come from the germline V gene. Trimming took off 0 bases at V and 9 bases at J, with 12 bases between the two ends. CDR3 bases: TGTGCCAGCAGCGTAGAGGGATCCGGGGCCCAGTACTTC. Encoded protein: CASSVEGSGAQYF.

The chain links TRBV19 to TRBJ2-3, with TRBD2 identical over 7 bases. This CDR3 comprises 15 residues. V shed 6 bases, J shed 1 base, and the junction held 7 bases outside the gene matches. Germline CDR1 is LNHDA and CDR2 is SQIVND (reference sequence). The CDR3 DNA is TGTGCCAGTAGAAACAGCGGGGTCGGCACAGATACGCAGTATTTT. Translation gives CASRNSGVGTDTQYF.

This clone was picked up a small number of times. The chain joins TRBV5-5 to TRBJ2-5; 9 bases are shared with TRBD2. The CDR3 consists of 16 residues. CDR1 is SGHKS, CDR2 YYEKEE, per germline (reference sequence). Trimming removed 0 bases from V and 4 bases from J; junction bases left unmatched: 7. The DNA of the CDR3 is TGTGCCAGCAGCTTGGAGGGGGCGGGGGGGCGAGAGACCCAGTACTTC. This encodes CASSLEGAGGRETQYF.

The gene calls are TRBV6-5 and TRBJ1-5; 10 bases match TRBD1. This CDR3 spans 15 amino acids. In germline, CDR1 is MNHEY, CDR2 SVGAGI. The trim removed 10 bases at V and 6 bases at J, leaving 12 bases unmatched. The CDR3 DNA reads TGTGCCACCCACCCGGGACAGGGGACCTCTCAGCCCCAGCATTTT. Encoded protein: CATHPGQGTSQPQHF.